Below are 26 T cell receptor beta chains sequenced from a single sample in a study of cytomegalovirus exposure and HLA in healthy donors. Primers: 60 Vbeta forward and 13 Jbeta reverse. Libraries were prepared by immunoSEQ multiplex PCR; TCRdb keeps only in-frame clonotypes and omits some of them. The sample has approximately 150,000 clones, roughly 80% seen once; the top ten hold 1.3%. The sequenced sample was PBMCs. The source is a man aged 50-60 years in good health and CMV-seropositive.

The chain recombines TRBV29-1 with TRBJ1-1, with D uncertain. Trimming pared 8 bases from V and 4 bases from J, leaving 17 bases between. In germline, CDR1 is SQVTM, CDR2 ANQGSEA. The CDR3 covers 13 residues. CDR3 DNA: TGCAGCCTCCGTTACGGGTCGGGCACTGAAGCTTTCTTT. It encodes CSLRYGSGTEAFF.

The chain carries TRBV5-1 and TRBJ2-3, with D perhaps TRBD2 (6 bases). Between the trimmed V and J ends, which lost 6 bases and 5 bases, there was a span of 16 bases. Per germline, CDR1 SGHRS and CDR2 YFSETQ. This CDR3 is 14 amino acids long. The CDR3: CASIGGGAEDTQYF. CDR3 bases: TGCGCCAGCATTGGTGGAGGGGCCGAAGATACGCAGTATTTT.

The chain recombines TRBV30 with TRBJ2-2, with a possible D match to TRBD2 (5 bases). The germline gives CDR1 GTSNPN, CDR2 SVGIG (reference sequence). The CDR3 sequence is 15 residues long. Trimming took 4 bases from V and 0 from J, leaving 12 bases between them. The CDR3 nucleotides are TGTGCCTGGAAGGAGGACGTCACGAACACCGGGGAGCTGTTTTTT. This gives the protein CAWKEDVTNTGELFF.

V gene TRBV30 combines with J gene TRBJ1-1; D is uncertain. This CDR3 contains 14 residues. V dropped 2 bases and J dropped 0 bases, with 10 bases sitting between them. The germline V gene has CDR1 GTSNPN and CDR2 SVGIG (reference sequence). For the CDR3, the DNA is TGTGCCTGGAGTCCTACCCCTTTGAACACTGAAGCTTTCTTT. It translates to CAWSPTPLNTEAFF.

J is TRBJ2-2 and V is TRBV9; TRBD1 matches 9 bases. V lost 8 bases, J lost 4 bases, and 9 bases stayed unmatched. Per germline, CDR1 SGDLS and CDR2 YYNGEE. The CDR3 spans 15 residues. CDR3 bases: TGTGCCAGTGGACCGGGACAGGGAGGCACCGGGGAGCTGTTTTTT. Amino acids: CASGPGQGGTGELFF. The complete variable domain, with remaining parts taken from reference TRBV9 and TRBJ2-2, reads DSGVTQTPKHLITATGQRVTLRCSPRSGDLSVYWYQQSLDQGLQFLIQYYNGEERAKGNILERFSAQQFPDLHSELNLSSLELGDSALYFCASGPGQGGTGELFFGEGSRLTVL.

The chain joins TRBV4-3 to TRBJ1-1; TRBD1 matches 10 bases. This CDR3 comprises 16 residues. CDR1 and CDR2 (germline): LGHNA, YSLEER. Losses at the gene ends were 6 bases for V and 11 bases for J; bases not matched to a gene: 18. In DNA, the CDR3 is TGCGCCAGCAGTCCCAAAACCGGGACAGGGGTCGAATACGCTTTCTTT. Protein sequence: CASSPKTGTGVEYAFF.

The chain has TRBV25-1 and TRBJ1-4, with 9 bases matching TRBD1. The V gene end was trimmed by 4 bases and the J gene end by 8 bases; junction bases not matched to a gene: 5. This CDR3 contains 14 residues. Per the germline V gene, CDR1 is MGHDK and CDR2 is SYGVNS. CDR3 nucleotides: TGTGCCAGCAGTGGAGACAGGGGGGAAGAAAAACTGTTTTTT. It is translated as CASSGDRGEEKLFF.

The chain uses TRBV4-1 and TRBJ2-2; possibly TRBD1 for D (5 bases). Germline V lookup: CDR1 MGHRA, CDR2 YSYEKL. V was shortened by 1 base and J by 0 bases, with 15 bases between the two germline ends. The CDR3 loop spans 18 amino acids. The CDR3 here is CASSQGAGKYANTGELFF. The CDR3 nucleotides read TGCGCCAGCAGCCAAGGGGCAGGGAAGTACGCGAACACCGGGGAGCTGTTTTTT.

DNA for the CDR3: TGTGCCAGCTCACCGTCCATACAGGGGTGGGTGAACACTGAAGCTTTCTTT. This translates into CASSPSIQGWVNTEAFF. The chain joins TRBV18 to TRBJ1-1; 7 bases agree with TRBD1. Germline trimming cut 3 bases from V and 0 bases from J; bases unmatched to any gene: 10. Germline V gene sequence: CDR1 KGHSH, CDR2 LQKENI. The CDR3 has 17 residues. The variable domain in full, completed from reference TRBV18 and TRBJ1-1, reads NAGVMQNPRHLVRRRGQEARLRCSPMKGHSHVYWYRQLPEEGLKFMVYLQKENIIDESGMPKERFSAEFPKEGPSILRIQQVVRGDSAAYFCASSPSIQGWVNTEAFFGQGTRLTVV.

This clone was seen a single time. The chain is built from TRBV20-1 and TRBJ1-5; D not certain. With 4 bases removed from V and 4 bases from J, the gap between germline ends came to 5 bases. CDR3 length equals 11 residues. CDR1 is DFQATT, CDR2 SNEGSKA, per germline (reference sequence). For the CDR3, the DNA is TGCAGTGCTACGGGGAATCAGCCCCAGCATTTT. Its protein product is CSATGNQPQHF.

This clone was counted a few times. The V call is TRBV7-2, the J call TRBJ2-3, with D possibly matching TRBD1 (5 bases). The germline CDR1 and CDR2 sequences are SGHTA and FQGNSA. V was trimmed by 5 bases and J by 3 bases, leaving 15 bases between them. CDR3 size: 15 residues. In nucleotides, the CDR3 is TGTGCCAGCAGCCGCGAGTATCAGGGAACAGATACGCAGTATTTT. Protein product: CASSREYQGTDTQYF.

The chain couples TRBV20-1 to TRBJ1-3; D is unresolved. CDR3 length equals 11 residues. Germline CDR1 is DFQATT and CDR2 is SNEGSKA (reference sequence). The V and J ends lost 7 bases and 3 bases respectively, with 7 bases between them. CDR3 amino acids: CSVYVGNTIYF. The CDR3 DNA sequence: TGCAGTGTCTACGTTGGAAACACCATATATTTT.

The V call is TRBV11-2, the J call TRBJ2-5; possibly TRBD1 for D (5 bases). Germline V CDR1 and CDR2: SGHAT, FQNNGV. Deletions cut 3 bases from V and 2 bases from J, with 7 bases between. There are 13 residues in the CDR3. The CDR3 region has the DNA TGTGCCAGCAGCTTGGGGCGGCAAGAGACCCAGTACTTC. Translated, it gives CASSLGRQETQYF.

The V gene is TRBV30, the J gene TRBJ1-6; D gene ambiguous. The germline V gene has CDR1 GTSNPN and CDR2 SVGIG (reference sequence). This CDR3 has 16 residues. V was cut by 4 bases and J by 6 bases, with 19 bases left in between. The CDR3 is CAWNLEGWTSNSPLHF. For the CDR3, the DNA is TGTGCCTGGAACCTGGAGGGTTGGACTAGTAATTCACCCCTCCACTTT.

This clone has just one count. One junction end does not reproduce the germline sequence, and a read error may be involved. J is TRBJ1-4 and V is TRBV5-1, with D maybe TRBD1 (6 bases). This CDR3 contains 15 residues. Germline lookup yields CDR1 SGHRS and CDR2 YFSETQ. The CDR3 nucleotides read TGCGCCAGCAGCTACCTGGCGGGGGCTAACGAAAAACTGTTTTTT. This encodes CASSYLAGANEKLFF.

This chain links TRBV2 with TRBJ1-1; 7 bases agree with TRBD1. In germline, CDR1 is SNHLY, CDR2 FYNNEI. V lost 5 bases and J lost 5; bases outside the gene matches: 8. The CDR3 loop spans 14 amino acids. The CDR3 DNA follows: TGTGCCAGCAGTCCCCAGGGGGTTCGGACTGAAGCTTTCTTT. Its protein is CASSPQGVRTEAFF. The full variable domain, rest sourced from reference TRBV2 and TRBJ1-1, is EPEVTQTPSHQVTQMGQEVILRCVPISNHLYFYWYRQILGQKVEFLVSFYNNEISEKSEIFDDQFSVERPDGSNFTLKIRSTKLEDSAMYFCASSPQGVRTEAFFGQGTRLTVV.

The chain is built from TRBV5-4 and TRBJ1-4, with a tentative D call TRBD1 (5 bases). The CDR3 totals 15 residues. The germline V gene encodes CDR1 SGHNT and CDR2 YYREEE (reference sequence). V lost 4 bases and J 0 bases, leaving 10 bases between the germline ends. This CDR3 reads CASSRDFSTNEKLFF. The CDR3 DNA reads TGTGCCAGCAGCCGGGACTTCTCAACTAATGAAAAACTGTTTTTT.

The V call is TRBV6-5, the J call TRBJ1-2, with a possible D match to TRBD1 (6 bases). The V gene lost 5 bases and the J gene lost 8 bases, with 12 bases spanning the gap. Per germline, CDR1 MNHEY and CDR2 SVGAGI. This CDR3 contains 12 residues. CDR3 bases: TGTGCCAGCAGTGAATACAGGGAGGGCTACACCTTC. Protein sequence: CASSEYREGYTF.

The rearrangement joins TRBV6-1 to TRBJ2-1; tentatively, D is TRBD2 (6 bases). Germline assignment: CDR1 MNHNS and CDR2 SASEGT. V lost 6 bases and J lost 3, with 15 bases in between. This CDR3 region has 15 residues. DNA of the CDR3: TGTGCCAGCAGCAACGGACTAACTGTCTACAATGAGCAGTTCTTC. It yields the protein CASSNGLTVYNEQFF.

This clone was seen a single time. One end of the junction fails to match germline, which may point to a read error. The sample holds other DNA sequences that translate to the same CDR3. The chain joins TRBV2 to TRBJ1-6; 7 nucleotides match TRBD1. Germline V gene data show CDR1 as SNHLY and CDR2 as FYNNEI. This CDR3 has 15 amino acids. Here the CDR3 DNA reads TGTGCCAGCATCCCGGGAGGGGGCACGGATTCACCCCTCCACTTC. It encodes CASIPGGGTDSPLHF.

The rearrangement uses TRBV30 and TRBJ2-7; D might be TRBD1 (7 bases). The germline CDR1 and CDR2 sequences are GTSNPN and SVGIG (reference sequence). CDR3 size: 13 residues. V lost 3 bases, J lost 5 bases, and 14 bases lay in between. The CDR3 loop reads CAWSRGAGDEQYF. For the CDR3, the DNA is TGTGCCTGGAGCAGGGGGGCCGGGGACGAGCAGTACTTC.

This clone was observed a handful of times. This chain links TRBV21-1 with TRBJ2-7; no check of the table's D call, TRBD2, against the DNA was made. TRBV21-1 is classified as a pseudogene. The CDR3 runs to 16 residues. This CDR3 is CASSKSPREFSYEQYF. In DNA form, the CDR3 reads TGTGCCAGCAGCAAGTCACCCCGGGAGTTCTCCTACGAGCAGTACTTC.

The chain joins TRBV29-1 to TRBJ1-2, with D tentatively TRBD1 (5 bases). Trimming pared 4 bases from V and 4 bases from J, leaving 10 bases between. Germline V gene sequence: CDR1 SQVTM, CDR2 ANQGSEA. This CDR3 is built from 12 residues. The CDR3 sequence: CSVGGGFYGYTF. Written as DNA, the CDR3 is TGCAGCGTTGGCGGGGGATTCTATGGCTACACCTTC.

The chain recombines TRBV7-3 with TRBJ1-3, with 9 positions matching TRBD1. Germline loops: CDR1 SGHTA, CDR2 FQGTGA. The ends lost 3 bases at V and 7 bases at J; junction bases unmatched: 1. The CDR3 is 13 amino acids. Here the CDR3 reads CASSLGQGNTIYF. The CDR3 DNA is TGTGCCAGCAGCTTGGGACAGGGCAACACCATATATTTT. Variable domain in full (rest from reference TRBV7-3 and TRBJ1-3): GAGVSQTPSNKVTEKGKYVELRCDPISGHTALYWYRQSLGQGPEFLIYFQGTGAADDSGLPNDRFFAVRPEGSVSTLKIQRTERGDSAVYLCASSLGQGNTIYFGEGSWLTVV.

This sequence joins TRBV28 and TRBJ2-7; D remains unclear. Trimming took 6 bases from V and 3 from J, leaving 9 bases between them. This CDR3 region has 12 residues. Germline-derived CDR1 and CDR2 are MDHEN and SYDVKM. CDR3 loop: CASSIRHYEQYF. The CDR3 DNA follows: TGTGCCAGCAGCATACGACACTACGAGCAGTACTTC.

The chain couples TRBV4-2 to TRBJ1-2, with TRBD1 as a possible D gene (5 bases). The CDR3 runs 15 residues. The V end lost 0 bases, the J end lost 6 bases, and 14 bases lay between the germline ends. Looked up from germline, CDR1 is LGHNA and CDR2 is YNFKEQ. The CDR3 loop is CASSQDVLGGDGYTF. CDR3 sequence (DNA): TGTGCCAGCAGCCAAGACGTCTTGGGGGGGGATGGCTACACCTTC.